This entry concerns a single TCR beta chain. As yet, its antigen is unknown. Some clones are missing from TCRdb's copy, which holds only in-frame ones; the method was immunoSEQ multiplex PCR. Of 60,000 or so clones in the sample, roughly three quarters were seen once. Time point reported: week 23, last vaccination. What each vaccine dose contained was 300 ug of mutant IDH1 20-mer peptide, accompanied by topical imiquimod. This entry comes from a study of a mutant IDH1 vaccine in newly diagnosed glioma. Study in general: Onset of vaccination occurred 4-6 weeks following radiotherapy alone, or with temozolomide cycles. Earlier treatment was radiotherapy, temozolomide, or both, with most getting both. The sex distribution of treated patients was about 62% male and about 38% female, with a mean age of 40.4 years.

The study, taken as a whole, reports: Top peripheral T cell clonotype shifts appeared unrelated to pseudoprogression.

There are 15 residues in the CDR3. V gave up 4 bases and J gave up 2 bases; unmatched junction bases: 4. Germline assignment: CDR1 SGHDT and CDR2 YYEEEE. This receptor was obtained from a woman aged 40 to 50 with glioma. Some clones in this sample may be carry-over from other donors' samples. The chain joins TRBV5-6 to TRBJ1-5; 9 nucleotides line up with TRBD1. Sequenced here: PBMCs, sampled from a glioma patient whose treatment included an IDH1 peptide vaccine. In DNA form, the CDR3 reads TGTGCCAGCAGCCCGACAGGGGGTGGCAATCAGCCCCAGCATTTT. Translation gives CASSPTGGGNQPQHF.